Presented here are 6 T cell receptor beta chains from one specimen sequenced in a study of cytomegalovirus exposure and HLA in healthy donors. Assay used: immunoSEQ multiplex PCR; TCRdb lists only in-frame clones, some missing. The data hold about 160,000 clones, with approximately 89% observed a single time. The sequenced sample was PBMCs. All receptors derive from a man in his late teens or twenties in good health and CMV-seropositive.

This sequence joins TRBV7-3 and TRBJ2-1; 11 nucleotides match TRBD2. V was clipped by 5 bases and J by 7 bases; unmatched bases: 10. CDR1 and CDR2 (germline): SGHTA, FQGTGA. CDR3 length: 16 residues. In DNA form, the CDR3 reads TGTGCCAGCAGCGAGAGAGGACTAGCGGGTGGAAATGAGCAGTTCTTC. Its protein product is CASSERGLAGGNEQFF.

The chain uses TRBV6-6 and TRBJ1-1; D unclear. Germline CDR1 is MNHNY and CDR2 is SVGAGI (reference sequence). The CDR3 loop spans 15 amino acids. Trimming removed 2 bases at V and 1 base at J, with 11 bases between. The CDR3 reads CASSYNQLQNTEAFF. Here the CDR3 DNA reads TGTGCCAGCAGTTACAACCAACTCCAGAACACTGAAGCTTTCTTT.

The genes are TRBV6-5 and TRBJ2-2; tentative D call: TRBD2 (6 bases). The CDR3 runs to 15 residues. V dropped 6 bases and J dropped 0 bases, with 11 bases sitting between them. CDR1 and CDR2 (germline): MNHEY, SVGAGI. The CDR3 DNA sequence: TGTGCCAGCAGCCAAGCGGGCCCGAACACCGGGGAGCTGTTTTTT. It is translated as CASSQAGPNTGELFF.

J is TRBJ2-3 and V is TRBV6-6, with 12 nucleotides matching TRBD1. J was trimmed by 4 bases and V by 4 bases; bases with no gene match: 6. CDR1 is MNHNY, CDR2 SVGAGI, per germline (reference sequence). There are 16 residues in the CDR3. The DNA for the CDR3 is TGTGCCAGCAGTTTAAGGGGACAGGGGGCTGCAGATACGCAGTATTTT. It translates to CASSLRGQGAADTQYF.

CDR3: CSVEGYRGTEAFF. DNA for the CDR3: TGCAGCGTTGAAGGTTACAGGGGCACTGAAGCTTTCTTT. V usage is TRBV29-1 and J usage is TRBJ1-1; TRBD1 agrees at 7 bases. The germline CDR1 and CDR2 sequences are SQVTM and ANQGSEA. J gave up 4 bases and V 1 base, and 3 bases lay outside the gene matches. The CDR3 runs 13 residues.

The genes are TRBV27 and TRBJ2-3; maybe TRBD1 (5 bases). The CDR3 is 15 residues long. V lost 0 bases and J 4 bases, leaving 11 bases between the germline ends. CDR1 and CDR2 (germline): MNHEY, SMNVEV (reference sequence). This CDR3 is CASSLSFRVSDTQYF. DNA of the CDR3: TGTGCCAGCAGTTTATCTTTCAGGGTTTCAGATACGCAGTATTTT.